This TCR beta chain was recorded in a study of blood T cell repertoires in COVID-19. This CDR3 is built from 15 residues. J lost 8 bases, V lost 4 bases, and 4 bases had no gene match. Germline values: CDR1 SGHAT, CDR2 FQNNGV. Assay used: immunoSEQ multiplex PCR; TCRdb lists only in-frame clones, some missing. The sample has 65,000 or so clones, roughly 87% seen once. The receptor's source is a human donor with acute or convalescent COVID-19. The donor label of this sample is uncertain. The sequencing sample was made of peripheral blood. The chain links TRBV11-2 to TRBJ1-6; TRBD1 matches at 11 bases. CDR3 sequence (DNA): TGTGCCAGCAGCTGGACAGGGGGCATGGATTCACCCCTCCACTTT. Encoded protein: CASSWTGGMDSPLHF.